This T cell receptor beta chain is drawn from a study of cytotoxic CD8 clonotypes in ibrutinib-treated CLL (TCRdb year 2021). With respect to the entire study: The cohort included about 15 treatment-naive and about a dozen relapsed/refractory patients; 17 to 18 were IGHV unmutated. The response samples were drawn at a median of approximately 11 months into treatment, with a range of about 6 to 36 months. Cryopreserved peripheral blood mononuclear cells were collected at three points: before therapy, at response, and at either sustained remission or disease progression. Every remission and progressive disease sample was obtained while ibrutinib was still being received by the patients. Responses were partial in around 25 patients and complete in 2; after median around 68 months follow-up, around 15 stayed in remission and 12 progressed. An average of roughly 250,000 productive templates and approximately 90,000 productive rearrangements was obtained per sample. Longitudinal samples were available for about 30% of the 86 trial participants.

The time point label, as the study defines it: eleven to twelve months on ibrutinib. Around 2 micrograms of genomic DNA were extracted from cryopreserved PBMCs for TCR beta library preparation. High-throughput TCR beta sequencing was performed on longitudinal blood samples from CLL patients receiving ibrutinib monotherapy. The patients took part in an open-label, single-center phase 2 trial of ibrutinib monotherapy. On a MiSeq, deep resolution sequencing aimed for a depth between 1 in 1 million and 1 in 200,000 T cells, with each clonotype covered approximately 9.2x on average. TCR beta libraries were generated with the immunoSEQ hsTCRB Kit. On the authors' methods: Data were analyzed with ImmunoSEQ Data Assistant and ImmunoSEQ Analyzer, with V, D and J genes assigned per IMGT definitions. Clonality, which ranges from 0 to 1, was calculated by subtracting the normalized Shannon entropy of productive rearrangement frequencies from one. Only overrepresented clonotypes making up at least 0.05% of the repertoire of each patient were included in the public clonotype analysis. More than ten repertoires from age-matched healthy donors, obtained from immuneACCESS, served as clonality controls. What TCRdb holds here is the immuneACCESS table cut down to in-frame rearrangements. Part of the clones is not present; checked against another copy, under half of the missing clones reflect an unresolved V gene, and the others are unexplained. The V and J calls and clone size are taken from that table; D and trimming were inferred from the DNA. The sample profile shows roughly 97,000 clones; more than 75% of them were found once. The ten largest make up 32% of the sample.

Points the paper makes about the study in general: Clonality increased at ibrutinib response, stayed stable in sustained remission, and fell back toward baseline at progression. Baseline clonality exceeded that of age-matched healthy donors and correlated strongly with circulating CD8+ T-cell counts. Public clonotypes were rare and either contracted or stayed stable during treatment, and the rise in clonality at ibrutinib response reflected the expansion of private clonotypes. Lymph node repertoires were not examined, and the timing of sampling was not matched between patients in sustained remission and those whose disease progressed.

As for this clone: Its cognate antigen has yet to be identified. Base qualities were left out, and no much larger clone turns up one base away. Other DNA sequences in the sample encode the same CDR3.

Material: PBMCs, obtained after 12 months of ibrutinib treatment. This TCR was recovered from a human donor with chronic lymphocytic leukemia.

The DNA reads TGCAGCGCCGCCTACCCGGCGGTGAGTGAACAGTTCTTC. This yields the protein CSAAYPAVSEQFF. The sequence links TRBV29-1 to TRBJ2-1, with the D segment identity uncertain. From the cysteine up to the phenylalanine, the CDR3 has a length of 13 residues. Just the 39-base CDR3 DNA is kept, in frame starting at base 1. The junction shows trimming of 7 bases on V and 13 bases on J, plus 23 bases between the germline ends. Based on the germline V gene, the CDR1 and CDR2 sequences are SQVTM and ANQGSEA.